This T cell receptor (beta chain) was documented in a study of shared T cell receptors in the human thymus. Here immunoSEQ multiplex PCR was the method, and the copy in TCRdb shows in-frame clones only, minus some. The repertoire consists of hundreds of thousands of clones, with 85% to 90% occurring once and the leading ten covering approximately 0.01%. CDR1 is SGHRS, CDR2 YFSETQ, per germline. Trimming pared 2 bases from V and 7 bases from J, leaving 7 bases between. The CDR3 sequence is 11 residues long. This same sample was also taken into another study, of human thymus T cells. From that paper: Resections that were taken during corrective heart surgery supplied the thymus tissue. Unrelated individuals had highly overlapping thymic repertoires, as reported in related research.

The sample taken for sequencing was thymocytes. This receptor was taken from a boy under two years old with a congenital heart defect. The V call is TRBV5-1, the J call TRBJ2-7, with D unresolved. CDR3 DNA: TGCGCCAGCAGCTTTCTCCAGGAGCAGTACTTC. Translation: CASSFLQEQYF.